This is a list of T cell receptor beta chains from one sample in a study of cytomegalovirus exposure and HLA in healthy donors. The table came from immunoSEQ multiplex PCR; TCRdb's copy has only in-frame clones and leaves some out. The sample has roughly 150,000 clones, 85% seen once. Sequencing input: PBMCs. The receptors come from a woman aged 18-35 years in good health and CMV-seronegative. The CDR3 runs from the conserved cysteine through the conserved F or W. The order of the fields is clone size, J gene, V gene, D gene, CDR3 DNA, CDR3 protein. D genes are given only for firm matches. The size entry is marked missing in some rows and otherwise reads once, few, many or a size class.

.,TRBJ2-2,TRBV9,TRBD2,TGTGCCAGCAGCGTAGGCGGGGGGGCCGGCGGGGAGCTGTTTTTT,CASSVGGGAGGELFF
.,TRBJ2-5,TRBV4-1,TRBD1,TGCGCCAGCAGCCAAGCAACCGGGACAGCAGAGACCCAGTACTTC,CASSQATGTAETQYF
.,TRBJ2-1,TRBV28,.,TGTGCCAGCAGTTTCGCTAGCAGCTCCTACAATGAGCAGTTCTTC,CASSFASSSYNEQFF
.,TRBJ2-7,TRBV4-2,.,TGTGCCAGCAGCCAAGATTTCGGCGGGGGCGGGGGAGGGTACGAGCAGTACTTC,CASSQDFGGGGGGYEQYF
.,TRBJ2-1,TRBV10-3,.,TGTGCCATCCGGGGGGCTTCGGAGGAGCAGTTCTTC,CAIRGASEEQFF
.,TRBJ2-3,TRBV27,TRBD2,TGTGCCAGCAGTTTCATGACTAGCGCGGGGGATACGCAGTATTTT,CASSFMTSAGDTQYF
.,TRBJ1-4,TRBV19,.,TGTGCCAGTACCCACTCGCGGGGGAATGAAAAACTGTTTTTT,CASTHSRGNEKLFF
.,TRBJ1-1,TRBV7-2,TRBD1,TGTGCCAGCAGCTTAGGGACAGGGGGACTCACTGAAGCTTTCTTT,CASSLGTGGLTEAFF
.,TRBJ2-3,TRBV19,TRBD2,TGTGCCAGTAGTATTGGACTAGCGGGGCTTACGGGGAATACGCAGTATTTT,CASSIGLAGLTGNTQYF
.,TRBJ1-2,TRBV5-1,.,TGCGCCAGCAGATGGACTGGGGGAGGGATGAGCTATGGCTACACCTTC,CASRWTGGGMSYGYTF
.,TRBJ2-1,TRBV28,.,TGTGCCAGCAGTTTTTCCGGACGTGACAGTGAGCAGTTCTTC,CASSFSGRDSEQFF
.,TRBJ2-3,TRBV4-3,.,TGCGCCAGCAGCCAATCTCGTAGCACAGATACGCAGTATTTT,CASSQSRSTDTQYF
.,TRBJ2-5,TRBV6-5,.,TGTGCCAGCTCGGCCCACGGGAGAGAGACCCAGTACTTC,CASSAHGRETQYF
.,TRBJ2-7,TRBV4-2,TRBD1,TGTGCCAGCAGCCAAGGTACAGGGGGTGGGGACGAGCAGTACTTC,CASSQGTGGGDEQYF
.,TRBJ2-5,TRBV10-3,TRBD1,TGTGCCATCAGTGAGTCGACCGCAGGGGGCCCGTGGGAGACCCAGTACTTC,CAISESTAGGPWETQYF
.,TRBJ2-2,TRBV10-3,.,TGTGCCATCAGTGAGGGAGGGGCGGGGAGAACCGGGGAGCTGTTTTTT,CAISEGGAGRTGELFF
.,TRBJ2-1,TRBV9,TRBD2,TGTGCCAGCAGTGTAAAAAAGCGGGGGCTACTCTCCTACAATGAGCAGTTCTTC,CASSVKKRGLLSYNEQFF
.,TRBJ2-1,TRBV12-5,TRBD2,TGTGCTAGTGGTTTGGTCGGACTAGCGGATTCCCTGGAGAATGAGCAGTTCTTC,CASGLVGLADSLENEQFF
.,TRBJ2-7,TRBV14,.,TGTGCCAGCATCACAGCAACCTACGAGCAGTACTTC,CASITATYEQYF
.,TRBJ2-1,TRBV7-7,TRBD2,TGTGCTAGCAGCCCCACCGGAAGCGGGGACAATGAGCAGTTCTTC,CASSPTGSGDNEQFF
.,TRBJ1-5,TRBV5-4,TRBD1,TGTGCCAGCAGCCGAGATGGGACAGGCTATAATCAGCCCCAGCATTTT,CASSRDGTGYNQPQHF
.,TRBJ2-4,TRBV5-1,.,TGCGCCAGCAGCTCCCCTGGGCTAGCCAAAAACATTCAGTACTTC,CASSSPGLAKNIQYF
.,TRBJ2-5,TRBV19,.,TGTGCCAGTAGCGCGGGCCAAACTCAAGAGACCCAGTACTTC,CASSAGQTQETQYF
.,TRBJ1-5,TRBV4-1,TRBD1,TGCGCCAGCAGCCAAGGGCAGGGGGCCCATCAGCCCCAGCATTTT,CASSQGQGAHQPQHF
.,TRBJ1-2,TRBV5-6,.,TGTGCCAGCAGCTTGGGGGGGCAGGCTCGGCGACTTTACTATGGCTACACCTTC,CASSLGGQARRLYYGYTF
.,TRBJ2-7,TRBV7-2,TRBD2,TGTGCCAGCAGCCGCGTGCGGGGGGGCGAGCAGTACTTC,CASSRVRGGEQYF
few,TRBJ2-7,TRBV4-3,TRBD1,TGCGCCAGCAGCCAAGGGGTGGACAGGGCTATTTACGAGCAGTACTTC,CASSQGVDRAIYEQYF
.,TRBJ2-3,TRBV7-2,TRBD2,TGTGCCAGCAGCTTAGGACTTTGGCGGGGGGGCCTCGACCAGGATACGCAGTATTTT,CASSLGLWRGGLDQDTQYF
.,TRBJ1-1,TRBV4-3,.,TGCGCCAGCAGCCAGACAGTTAACACTGAAGCTTTCTTT,CASSQTVNTEAFF
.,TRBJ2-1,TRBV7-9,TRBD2,TGTTCCAGCAGCTTAGTCCGGACTAGCGGGAGACGAGAGCAGTTCTTC,CSSSLVRTSGRREQFF
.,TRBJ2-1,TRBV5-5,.,TGTGCCAGCAGCTTGGACCTTTTCGGTGAGCAGTTCTTC,CASSLDLFGEQFF
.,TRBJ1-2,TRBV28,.,TGTGCCAGCAGTTCCGGACAGAAACTTCTTAACTATGGCTACACCTTC,CASSSGQKLLNYGYTF
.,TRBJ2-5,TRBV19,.,TGTGCCAGTAGTGTTTGGTCCCCGCGGGTGCTCCAAGAGACCCAGTACTTC,CASSVWSPRVLQETQYF
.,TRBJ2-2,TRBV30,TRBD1,TGTGCCTGTGCCCCGGGACAGGGGTACCAACTACCACCCTACACCGGGGAGCTGTTTTTT,CACAPGQGYQLPPYTGELFF
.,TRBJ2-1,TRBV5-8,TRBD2,TGTGCCAGCAGCGCGCGACTAGCGGTTTCCTCCAATGAGCAGTTCTTC,CASSARLAVSSNEQFF
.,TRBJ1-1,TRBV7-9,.,TGTGCCTCGGCTCGCGGGGGAGGGACCAACACTGAAGCTTTCTTT,CASARGGGTNTEAFF
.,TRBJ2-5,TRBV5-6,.,TGTGCCAGCAGCTTTCAACAGGGCGTGGAGACCCAGTACTTC,CASSFQQGVETQYF
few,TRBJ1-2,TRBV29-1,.,TGCAGCGTTGCAGGACCGGGGGGAGGTTATGGCTACACCTTC,CSVAGPGGGYGYTF
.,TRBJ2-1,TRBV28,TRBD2,TGTGCCAGCAGTCCCGTAGCGGGGGCCGCCAAAGGGCAGTTCTTC,CASSPVAGAAKGQFF
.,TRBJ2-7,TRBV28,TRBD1,TGTGCCAGCATCACCGAAGGGACAGGGGCAGACGAGCAGTACTTC,CASITEGTGADEQYF
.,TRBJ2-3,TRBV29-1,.,TGCAGCGTGGATGACAGAACTTCCACAGATACGCAGTATTTT,CSVDDRTSTDTQYF
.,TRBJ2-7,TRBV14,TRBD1,TGTGCCAGCAGCCAATGGGCAGGGGGCCGGTTCGTTTACGAGCAGTACTTC,CASSQWAGGRFVYEQYF
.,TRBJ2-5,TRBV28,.,TGTGCCAGCAGTTTACGCGGGGAAGGAGAGACCCAGTACTTC,CASSLRGEGETQYF
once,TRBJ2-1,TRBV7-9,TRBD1,TGTGCCAGCAGCTTAAGACCCTTCAGGGACAGGGGGTTTGAGCAGTTCTTC,CASSLRPFRDRGFEQFF
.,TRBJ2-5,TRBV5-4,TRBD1,TGTGCCAGCAGCGGGGGGACAGGGGGCCTTCAGGGAGAGCAGTACTTC,CASSGGTGGLQGEQYF
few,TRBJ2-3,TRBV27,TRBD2,TGTGCCAGCAGTTTATTGCGGGGGAGCACAGATACGCAGTATTTT,CASSLLRGSTDTQYF
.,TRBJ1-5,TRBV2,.,TGTGCCAGCAGGACGGGAGGCTCGGGTCAGCCCCAGCATTTT,CASRTGGSGQPQHF
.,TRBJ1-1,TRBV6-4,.,TGTGCCAGCAGTCGGGAGGTTTCCACTGAAGCTTTCTTT,CASSREVSTEAFF
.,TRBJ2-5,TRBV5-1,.,TGCGCCAGCAGCTTGGCAGGGGACCAAGAGACCCAGTACTTC,CASSLAGDQETQYF
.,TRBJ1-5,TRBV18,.,TGTGCCAGCTCACAGATTGGAGGCGATCAGCCCCAGCATTTT,CASSQIGGDQPQHF
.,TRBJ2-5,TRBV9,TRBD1,TGTGCCAGCAGCGGGCAAGGACAGGGAGAGACCCAGTACTTC,CASSGQGQGETQYF
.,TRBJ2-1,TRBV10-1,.,TGCGCCAGCAGTGAGACTCTCGACAGCCACTCCTACAATGAGCAGTTCTTC,CASSETLDSHSYNEQFF
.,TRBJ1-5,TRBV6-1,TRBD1,TGTGCCAGCAGGGAAGGGAGTGACAGGGGGAATCAGCCCCAGCATTTT,CASREGSDRGNQPQHF
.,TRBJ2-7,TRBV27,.,TGTGCCAGCAGCCCGGATGAGGCCTACGAGCAGTACTTC,CASSPDEAYEQYF
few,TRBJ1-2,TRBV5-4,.,TGTGCCAGCAGCTACCCTCGAGGAGGGAGAGATTATGGCTACACCTTC,CASSYPRGGRDYGYTF